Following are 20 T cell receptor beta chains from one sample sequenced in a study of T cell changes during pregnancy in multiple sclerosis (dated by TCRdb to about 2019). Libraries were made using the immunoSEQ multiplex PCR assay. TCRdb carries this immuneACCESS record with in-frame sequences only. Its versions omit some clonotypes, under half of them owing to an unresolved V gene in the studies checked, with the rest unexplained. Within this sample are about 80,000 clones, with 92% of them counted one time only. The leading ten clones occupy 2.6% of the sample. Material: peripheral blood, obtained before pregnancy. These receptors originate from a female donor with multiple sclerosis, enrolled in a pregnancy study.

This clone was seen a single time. CDR3 bases: TGTGCCAGCAGAACCGTCCCAGGTGAAGCTTTCTTT. Translating gives CASRTVPGEAFF. V and J are TRBV13 and TRBJ1-1; no definite D call. The CDR3 has 12 amino acids. Germline CDR1 PRHDT, CDR2 FYEKMQ (reference sequence). Deletions cut 6 bases from V and 7 bases from J, with 12 bases between.

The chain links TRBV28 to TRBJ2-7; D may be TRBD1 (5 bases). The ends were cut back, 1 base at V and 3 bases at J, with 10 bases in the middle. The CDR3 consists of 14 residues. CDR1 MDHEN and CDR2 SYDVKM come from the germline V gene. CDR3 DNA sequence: TGTGCCAGCAGTTTATCAGGGAAGCGCTACGAGCAGTACTTC. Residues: CASSLSGKRYEQYF.

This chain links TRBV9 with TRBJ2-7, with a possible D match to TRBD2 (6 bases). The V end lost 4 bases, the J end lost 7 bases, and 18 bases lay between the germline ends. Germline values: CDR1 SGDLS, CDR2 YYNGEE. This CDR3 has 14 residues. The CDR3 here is CASSPSGGAGEQYF. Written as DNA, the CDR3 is TGTGCCAGCAGCCCGTCGGGCGGGGCGGGGGAGCAGTACTTC. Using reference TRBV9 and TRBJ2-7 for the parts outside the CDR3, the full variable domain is DSGVTQTPKHLITATGQRVTLRCSPRSGDLSVYWYQQSLDQGLQFLIQYYNGEERAKGNILERFSAQQFPDLHSELNLSSLELGDSALYFCASSPSGGAGEQYFGPGTRLTVT.

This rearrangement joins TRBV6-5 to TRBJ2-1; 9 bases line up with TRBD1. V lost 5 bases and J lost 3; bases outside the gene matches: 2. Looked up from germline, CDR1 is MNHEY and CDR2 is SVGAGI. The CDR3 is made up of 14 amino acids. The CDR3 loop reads CASSRTGDYNEQFF. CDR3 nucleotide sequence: TGTGCCAGCAGTAGGACAGGGGACTACAATGAGCAGTTCTTC.

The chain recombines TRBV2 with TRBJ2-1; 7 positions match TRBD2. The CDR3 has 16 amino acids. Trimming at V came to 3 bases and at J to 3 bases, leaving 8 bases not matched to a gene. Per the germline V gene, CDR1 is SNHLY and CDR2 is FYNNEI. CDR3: CASSDPGLQFYNEQFF. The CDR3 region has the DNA TGTGCCAGCAGTGACCCGGGACTACAGTTCTACAATGAGCAGTTCTTC.

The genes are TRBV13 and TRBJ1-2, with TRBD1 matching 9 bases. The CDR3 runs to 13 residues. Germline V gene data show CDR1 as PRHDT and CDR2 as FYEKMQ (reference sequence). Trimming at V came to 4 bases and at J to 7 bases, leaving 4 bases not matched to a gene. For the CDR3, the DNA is TGTGCCAGCAGCTCGGGACAGGGACCTGGCTACACCTTC. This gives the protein CASSSGQGPGYTF.

The CDR3 nucleotides read TGCGCCAGCAGCCAAGATGCGGGCTCTGGAAACACCATATATTTT. This sequence encodes CASSQDAGSGNTIYF. The chain employs TRBV4-3 and TRBJ1-3; no clear D. This CDR3 contains 15 residues. From germline, CDR1 is LGHNA and CDR2 YSLEER. The V and J ends lost 0 bases and 0 bases respectively, with 6 bases between them.

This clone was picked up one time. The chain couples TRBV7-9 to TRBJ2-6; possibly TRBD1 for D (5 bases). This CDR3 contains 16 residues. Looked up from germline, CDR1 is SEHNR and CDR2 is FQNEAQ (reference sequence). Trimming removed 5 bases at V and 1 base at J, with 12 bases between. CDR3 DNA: TGTGCCAGCAGCCAGGCAGGGCGATCTGGGGCCAACGTCCTGACTTTC. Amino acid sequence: CASSQAGRSGANVLTF.

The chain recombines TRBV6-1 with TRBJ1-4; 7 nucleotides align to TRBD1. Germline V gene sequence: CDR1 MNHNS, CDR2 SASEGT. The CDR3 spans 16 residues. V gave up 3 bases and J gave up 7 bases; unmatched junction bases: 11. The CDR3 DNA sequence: TGTGCCAGCAGTGAGTACGAGGGGGCGTCGGTTGAAAAACTGTTTTTT. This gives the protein CASSEYEGASVEKLFF.

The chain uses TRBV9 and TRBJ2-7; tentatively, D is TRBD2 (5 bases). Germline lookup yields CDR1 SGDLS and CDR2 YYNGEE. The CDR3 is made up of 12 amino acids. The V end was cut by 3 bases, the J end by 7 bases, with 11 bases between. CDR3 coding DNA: TGTGCCAGCAGCGCTGACCGGGGAGAGCAGTACTTC. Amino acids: CASSADRGEQYF.

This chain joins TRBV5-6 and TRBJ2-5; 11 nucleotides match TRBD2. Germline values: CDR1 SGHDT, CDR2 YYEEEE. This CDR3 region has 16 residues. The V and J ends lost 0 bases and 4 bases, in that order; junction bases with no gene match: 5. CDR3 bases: TGTGCCAGCAGCTTGGTAGCGGGAGGGCCGATAGAGACCCAGTACTTC. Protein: CASSLVAGGPIETQYF.

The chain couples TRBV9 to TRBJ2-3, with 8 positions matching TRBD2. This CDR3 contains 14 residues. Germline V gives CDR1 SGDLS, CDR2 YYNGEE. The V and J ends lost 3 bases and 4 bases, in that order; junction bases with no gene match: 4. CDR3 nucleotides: TGTGCCAGCAGCGCCGGACTAGCTTCAGATACGCAGTATTTT. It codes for CASSAGLASDTQYF.

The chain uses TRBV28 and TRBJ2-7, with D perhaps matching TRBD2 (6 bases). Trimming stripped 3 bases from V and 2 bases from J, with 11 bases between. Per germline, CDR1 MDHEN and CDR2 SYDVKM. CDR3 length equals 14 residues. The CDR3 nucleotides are TGTGCCAGCAGTTTGGGGGGAACCACCTACGAGCAGTACTTC. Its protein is CASSLGGTTYEQYF.

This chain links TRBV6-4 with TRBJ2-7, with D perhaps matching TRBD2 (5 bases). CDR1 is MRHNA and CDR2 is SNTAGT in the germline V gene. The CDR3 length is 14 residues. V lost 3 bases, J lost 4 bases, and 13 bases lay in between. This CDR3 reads CASSEKEGAYEQYF. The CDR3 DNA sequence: TGTGCCAGCAGTGAAAAAGAGGGAGCATACGAGCAGTACTTC.

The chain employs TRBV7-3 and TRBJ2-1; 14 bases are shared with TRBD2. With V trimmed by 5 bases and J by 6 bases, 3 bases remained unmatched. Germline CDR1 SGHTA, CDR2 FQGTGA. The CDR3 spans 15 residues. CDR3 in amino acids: CASSQGLAGVNEQFF. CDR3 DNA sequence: TGTGCCAGCAGCCAGGGACTAGCGGGAGTCAATGAGCAGTTCTTC.

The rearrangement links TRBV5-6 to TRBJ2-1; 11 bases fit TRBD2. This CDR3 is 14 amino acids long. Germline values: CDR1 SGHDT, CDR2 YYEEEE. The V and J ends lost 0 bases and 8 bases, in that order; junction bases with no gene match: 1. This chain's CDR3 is CASSLASGRHEQFF. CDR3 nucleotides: TGTGCCAGCAGCTTGGCTAGCGGGAGGCATGAGCAGTTCTTC.

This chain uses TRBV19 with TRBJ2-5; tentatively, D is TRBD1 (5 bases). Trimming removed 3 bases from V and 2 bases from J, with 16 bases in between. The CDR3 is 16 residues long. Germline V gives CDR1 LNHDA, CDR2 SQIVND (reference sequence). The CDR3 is CASSIGAGPYQETQYF. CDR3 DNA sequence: TGTGCCAGTAGTATCGGCGCAGGGCCGTATCAAGAGACCCAGTACTTC.

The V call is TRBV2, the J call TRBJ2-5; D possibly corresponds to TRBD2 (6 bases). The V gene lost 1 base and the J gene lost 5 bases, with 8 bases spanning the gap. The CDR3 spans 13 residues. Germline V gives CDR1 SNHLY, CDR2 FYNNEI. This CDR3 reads CASSEGGGETQYF. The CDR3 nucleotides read TGTGCCAGCAGTGAAGGAGGAGGGGAGACCCAGTACTTC.

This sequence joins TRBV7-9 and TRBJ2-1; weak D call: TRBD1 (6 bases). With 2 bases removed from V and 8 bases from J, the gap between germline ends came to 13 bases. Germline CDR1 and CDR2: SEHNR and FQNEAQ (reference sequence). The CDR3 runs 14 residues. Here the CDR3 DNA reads TGTGCCAGCAGCTTATTGGGGGCGACCGATGAGCAGTTCTTC. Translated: CASSLLGATDEQFF.

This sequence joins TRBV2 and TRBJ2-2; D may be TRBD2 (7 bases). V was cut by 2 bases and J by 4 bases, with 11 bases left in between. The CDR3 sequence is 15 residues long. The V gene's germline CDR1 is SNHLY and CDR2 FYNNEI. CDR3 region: CASSETRGGTGELFF. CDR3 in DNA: TGTGCCAGCAGTGAAACGAGGGGGGGCACCGGGGAGCTGTTTTTT. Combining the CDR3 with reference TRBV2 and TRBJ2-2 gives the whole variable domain EPEVTQTPSHQVTQMGQEVILRCVPISNHLYFYWYRQILGQKVEFLVSFYNNEISEKSEIFDDQFSVERPDGSNFTLKIRSTKLEDSAMYFCASSETRGGTGELFFGEGSRLTVL.